One sample yielded the 14 T cell receptor beta chains listed below, sequenced in a study of T cell responses to AZD1222 COVID-19 vaccine (dated by TCRdb to the early 2020s). Interpreted using the paper, the time point label stands for: baseline before first vaccination. Library preparation used the immunoSEQ multiplex PCR assay. Here the immuneACCESS table is served through TCRdb, limited to in-frame sequences with V and J called. Missing clones are a known gap in these copies; in checked studies unresolved V genes cover under half, and the rest lacks a known reason. Present in this sample are roughly 95,000 clones, around 89% of which were seen just once. The leading ten clones occupy about 3% of the sample. The sample consisted of peripheral blood, taken on day 0 of AZD1222 vaccination. The receptor source for this set is an adult in good health.

At least ten counts were recorded for this clone. The chain employs TRBV7-3 and TRBJ2-2; TRBD1 aligns across 8 bases. The ends lost 1 base at V and 4 bases at J; junction bases unmatched: 8. CDR3 size: 17 residues. The germline V gene encodes CDR1 SGHTA and CDR2 FQGTGA. Written as DNA, the CDR3 is TGTGCCAGCAGCTTAAGACCGACAGGGGTTGGCACCGGGGAGCTGTTTTTT. Translated, it gives CASSLRPTGVGTGELFF.

The V and J genes are TRBV3-1 (or the pseudogene TRBV3-2) and TRBJ1-4; D remains unclear. This CDR3 contains 14 residues. The germline gives CDR1 LGHDT, CDR2 YNNKEL (reference sequence). V was pared by 4 bases and J by 0 bases, with 6 bases between. The CDR3 bases are TGTGCCAGCAGCCTTACTACAACTAATGAAAAACTGTTTTTT. It is translated as CASSLTTTNEKLFF.

The chain joins TRBV3-1 (or the pseudogene TRBV3-2) to TRBJ2-1; D remains ambiguous. The CDR3 sequence is 16 residues long. Trimming cost V 2 bases and J 0 bases, with 11 bases left between them. The germline CDR1 and CDR2 sequences are LGHDT and YNNKEL (reference sequence). DNA of the CDR3: TGTGCCAGCAGCCAAAGAGACCAATACTCCTACAATGAGCAGTTCTTC. This encodes CASSQRDQYSYNEQFF.

The CDR3 nucleotides read TGTGCCTGGAGGGGAAGGGGGCCTTACCCTGGCTACACCTTC. Its protein product is CAWRGRGPYPGYTF. V usage is TRBV30 and J usage is TRBJ1-2; TRBD1 aligns across 7 bases. This CDR3 comprises 14 residues. J was trimmed by 7 bases and V by 3 bases; bases with no gene match: 11. Germline V gene data show CDR1 as GTSNPN and CDR2 as SVGIG (reference sequence).

This rearrangement joins TRBV7-2 to TRBJ2-1; 13 nucleotides match TRBD2. The V gene end was trimmed by 5 bases and the J gene end by 5 bases; junction bases not matched to a gene: 3. Germline V gives CDR1 SGHTA, CDR2 FQGNSA. The CDR3 is 15 amino acids. The CDR3 region is CASSLGTSGNNEQFF. Written as DNA, the CDR3 is TGTGCCAGCAGCCTCGGGACTAGCGGGAACAATGAGCAGTTCTTC.

The genes are TRBV27 and TRBJ2-7, with 7 bases aligning to TRBD1. Trimming at V came to 10 bases and at J to 3 bases, leaving 12 bases not matched to a gene. CDR3 size: 14 residues. The germline gives CDR1 MNHEY, CDR2 SMNVEV (reference sequence). The CDR3 sequence: CATAAPTGLYEQYF. In DNA, the CDR3 is TGTGCCACCGCGGCGCCGACAGGGCTCTACGAGCAGTACTTC.

The DNA for the CDR3 is TGTGCCAGTAGCACCCCCCGAAGGACAGGGTCCAATGAGCAGTTCTTC. Translating it yields CASSTPRRTGSNEQFF. V gene TRBV19 combines with J gene TRBJ2-1; 8 positions agree with TRBD1. The CDR3 sequence is 16 residues long. The germline V gene encodes CDR1 LNHDA and CDR2 SQIVND (reference sequence). V was clipped by 6 bases and J by 6 bases; unmatched bases: 13.

This clone occurred once. The chain recombines TRBV5-1 with TRBJ2-1, with D possibly TRBD1 on 6 matching bases. V was shortened by 3 bases and J by 10 bases, with 11 bases between the two germline ends. The CDR3 spans 12 residues. Germline assignment: CDR1 SGHRS and CDR2 YFSETQ. CDR3 loop: CASSYTGTEQFF. DNA of the CDR3: TGCGCCAGCAGCTACACCGGGACAGAGCAGTTCTTC. The full variable domain, its missing parts supplied by reference TRBV5-1 and TRBJ2-1, is KAGVTQTPRYLIKTRGQQVTLSCSPISGHRSVSWYQQTPGQGLQFLFEYFSETQRNKGNFPGRFSGRQFSNSRSEMNVSTLELGDSALYLCASSYTGTEQFFGPGTRLTVL.

The table lists this clone with a count of one. As DNA, the CDR3 is TGTGCCAGCACACGACGACCGGGGTTCTATGGCTACACCTTC. Translating it yields CASTRRPGFYGYTF. J is TRBJ1-2 and V is TRBV5-6, with D hard to call. This CDR3 is built from 14 residues. Trimming cost V 6 bases and J 4 bases, with 16 bases left between them. Germline-derived CDR1 and CDR2 are SGHDT and YYEEEE.

This clone came up a few times. The V and J genes are TRBV18 and TRBJ2-2, with TRBD1 as a possible D gene (6 bases). The CDR3 is 14 residues long. The germline CDR1 and CDR2 sequences are KGHSH and LQKENI. V gave up 5 bases and J gave up 3 bases, with 10 bases separating them. The CDR3 nucleotides read TGTGCCAGCTCAGCACAGGGTTACACCGGGGAGCTGTTTTTT. This sequence encodes CASSAQGYTGELFF.

This chain links TRBV19 with TRBJ2-1; D not resolved. CDR1 is LNHDA, CDR2 SQIVND, per germline (reference sequence). V gave up 7 bases and J gave up 0 bases, with 13 bases separating them. The CDR3 contains 15 residues. The CDR3 spells CASKTTYRSYNEQFF. The CDR3 nucleotides are TGTGCCAGTAAAACAACTTACCGCTCCTACAATGAGCAGTTCTTC.

The gene calls are TRBV5-1 and TRBJ1-4; a possible D gene is TRBD1 (5 bases). Per the germline V gene, CDR1 is SGHRS and CDR2 is YFSETQ. There are 13 residues in the CDR3. For the CDR3, the DNA is TGCGCAATTACCCGGGCAGGGTCTGAAAAACTGTTTTTT. Its protein is CAITRAGSEKLFF.

The V and J genes are TRBV5-5 and TRBJ2-3, with 7 bases aligning to TRBD2. The CDR3 runs 15 residues. J was trimmed by 5 bases and V by 2 bases; bases with no gene match: 8. The germline gives CDR1 SGHKS, CDR2 YYEKEE (reference sequence). CDR3 protein: CASSFSLGGEDTQYF. CDR3 in DNA: TGTGCCAGCAGCTTCTCATTGGGAGGGGAAGATACGCAGTATTTT.

The rearrangement links TRBV7-9 to TRBJ1-4, with TRBD1 as a possible D gene (6 bases). V was cut by 7 bases and J by 5 bases, with 11 bases left in between. CDR3 length equals 13 residues. Germline loops: CDR1 SEHNR, CDR2 FQNEAQ (reference sequence). CDR3 sequence: CASTGQRNEKLFF. CDR3 in DNA: TGTGCCAGCACGGGACAAAGGAATGAAAAACTGTTTTTT.